The TCR beta chain under discussion was sequenced for a study of blood T cell repertoires in COVID-19. Study as a whole: PBMCs, B-cell-depleted T cells, or T cells provided the cDNA or gDNA that made up the material.

Those who participated ranged in age from about 18 to 89 years and resided in 24 US areas. Trimming took 2 bases from V and 0 from J, leaving 15 bases between them. Germline lookup yields CDR1 SGHAT and CDR2 FQNNGV. This CDR3 spans 17 amino acids. Clones were sequenced by immunoSEQ multiplex PCR, and TCRdb holds only the in-frame ones, with some missing. This table holds roughly 220,000 clones, just over 85% found once. Sequenced sample: PBMCs or T cells enriched from blood (not recorded which). The source is a woman aged 40 to 50 with acute COVID-19. The chain has TRBV11-2 and TRBJ2-3; D is perhaps TRBD1 (6 bases). CDR3: CASSLLPIQGSTDTQYF. The CDR3 DNA follows: TGTGCCAGCAGCTTACTCCCGATACAGGGCAGCACAGATACGCAGTATTTT. The variable domain in full, completed from reference TRBV11-2 and TRBJ2-3, reads EAGVAQSPRYKIIEKRQSVAFWCNPISGHATLYWYQQILGQGPKLLIQFQNNGVVDDSQLPKDRFSAERLKGVDSTLKIQPAKLEDSAVYLCASSLLPIQGSTDTQYFGPGTRLTVL.